This TCR beta chain stems from a study of T cell changes during pregnancy in multiple sclerosis. The CDR3 is 14 residues long. The germline V and J ends were trimmed by 1 base and 4 bases, with 7 bases remaining between them. Looked up from germline, CDR1 is SGHVS and CDR2 is FNYEAQ. Sequencing used immunoSEQ multiplex PCR; TCRdb keeps in-frame clones, though not all of them. Here the sample spans tens of thousands of clones, 92% being singletons. The receptor was isolated from a female donor with multiple sclerosis, enrolled in a pregnancy study. The chain carries TRBV7-6 and TRBJ1-4; weak D call: TRBD1 (5 bases). This sample comprised CD4+ T cells from peripheral blood mononuclear cells, obtained after pregnancy. CDR3 nucleotide sequence: TGTGCCAGCAGCTTAGGGCAGGGTAATGAAAAACTGTTTTTT. Its translation is CASSLGQGNEKLFF.